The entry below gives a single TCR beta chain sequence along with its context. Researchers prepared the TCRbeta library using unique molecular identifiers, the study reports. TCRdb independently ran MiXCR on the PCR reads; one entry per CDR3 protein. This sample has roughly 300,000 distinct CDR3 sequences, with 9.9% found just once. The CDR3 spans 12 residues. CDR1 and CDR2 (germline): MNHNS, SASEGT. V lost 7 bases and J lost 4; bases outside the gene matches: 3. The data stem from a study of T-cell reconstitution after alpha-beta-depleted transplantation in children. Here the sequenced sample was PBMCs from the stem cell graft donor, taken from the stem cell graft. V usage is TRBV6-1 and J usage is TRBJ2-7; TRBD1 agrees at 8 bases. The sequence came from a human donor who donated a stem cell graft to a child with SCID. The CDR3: CASKGQGYEQYF. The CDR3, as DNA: TGTGCCAGCAAAGGACAGGGATACGAGCAGTACTTC.